These 21 T cell receptor beta chains were all obtained from the same sample, sequenced in a study of CD8 T cells in Susac syndrome. The RNA input was roughly 0.45 to 1 ug, and it was reverse transcribed with random hexamers. MiXCR, run by TCRdb on the immunoSEQ multiplex PCR reads, gives a single entry per CDR3 protein. The sample lists about 400,000 distinct CDR3 sequences, more than 70% seen once, with roughly 0.1% in the top ten. The sequenced sample was CD8+ T cells from PBMCs. The source of these receptors is a human donor with multiple sclerosis.

This clonotype was recorded once. This CDR3 is CASSPGTPGVNYGYTF. CDR3 DNA sequence: TGCGCCAGCAGCCCCGGGACCCCCGGGGTCAACTATGGCTACACCTTC. V usage is TRBV5-1 and J usage is TRBJ1-2; weak D call: TRBD1 (5 bases). There are 16 residues in the CDR3. CDR1 and CDR2 (germline): SGHRS, YFSETQ. The V and J ends lost 4 bases and 2 bases respectively, with 18 bases between them.

The chain joins TRBV4-1 to TRBJ2-1, with D possibly being TRBD2 (5 bases). The CDR3 loop spans 14 amino acids. Germline CDR1 is MGHRA and CDR2 is YSYEKL. The V gene lost 1 base and the J gene lost 7 bases, with 11 bases spanning the gap. The CDR3: CASSQAGLRNEQFF. The CDR3, as DNA: TGCGCCAGCAGCCAAGCGGGGTTAAGGAATGAGCAGTTCTTC.

This chain joins TRBV19 and TRBJ2-7; D not certain. This CDR3 spans 15 amino acids. Germline CDR1 and CDR2: LNHDA and SQIVND (reference sequence). V lost 1 base and J lost 0, with 10 bases in between. The CDR3 reads CASSIGLGTSYEQYF. Written as DNA, the CDR3 is TGTGCCAGTAGTATAGGTCTCGGAACCTCCTACGAGCAGTACTTC.

This clonotype occurred once. The chain carries TRBV20-1 and TRBJ1-1; maybe TRBD1 (6 bases). V was pared by 2 bases and J by 0 bases, with 7 bases between. Germline CDR1 is DFQATT and CDR2 is SNEGSKA (reference sequence). This CDR3 is built from 13 residues. The CDR3 sequence is CSARQGMNTEAFF. The CDR3, as DNA: TGCAGTGCTAGACAGGGGATGAACACTGAAGCTTTCTTT.

The chain links TRBV20-1 to TRBJ2-3; 9 bases align to TRBD1. From germline, CDR1 is DFQATT and CDR2 SNEGSKA (reference sequence). The trim removed 0 bases at V and 2 bases at J, leaving 3 bases unmatched. The length of the CDR3 is 15 residues. The CDR3 here is CSARDGQGPTDTQYF. CDR3 bases: TGCAGTGCTAGAGATGGACAGGGGCCCACAGATACGCAGTATTTT.

The chain carries TRBV25-1 and TRBJ1-1; a possible D gene is TRBD1 (5 bases). Germline V gene lookup returns CDR1 MGHDK and CDR2 SYGVNS. Trimming cost V 6 bases and J 3 bases, with 17 bases left between them. The CDR3 consists of 15 residues. CDR3 protein: CASRVDGGADTEAFF. In DNA, the CDR3 is TGTGCCAGCAGGGTAGACGGCGGGGCGGACACTGAAGCTTTCTTT.

This clonotype has just one count. The chain joins TRBV5-1 to TRBJ2-7; no definite D call. Trimming took off 0 bases at V and 6 bases at J, with 10 bases between the two ends. CDR1 and CDR2 (germline): SGHRS, YFSETQ. The CDR3 has 13 residues. The chain's CDR3 is CASSLEGGGEQYF. The CDR3 DNA follows: TGCGCCAGCAGCTTGGAAGGTGGCGGCGAGCAGTACTTC.

The chain links TRBV28 to TRBJ1-1; D is unclear. V was trimmed by 5 bases and J by 8 bases, leaving 12 bases between them. CDR1 and CDR2 from the germline V gene are MDHEN and SYDVKM. This CDR3 is 12 amino acids long. CDR3 nucleotides: TGTGCCAGCAGTCCCCGCGTATTGGAAGCTTTCTTT. As protein: CASSPRVLEAFF.

This chain links TRBV29-1 with TRBJ1-5; D is unclear. The germline CDR1 and CDR2 sequences are SQVTM and ANQGSEA. The CDR3 has 15 amino acids. V was pared by 0 bases and J by 4 bases, with 13 bases between. CDR3 coding DNA: TGCAGCGTTGAAGATACTCGGATAAGGAATCAGCCCCAGCATTTT. Protein sequence: CSVEDTRIRNQPQHF.

This chain uses TRBV27 with TRBJ1-5; D is uncertain. Looked up from germline, CDR1 is MNHEY and CDR2 is SMNVEV (reference sequence). CDR3 length: 13 residues. V gave up 0 bases and J gave up 7 bases, with 7 bases separating them. The CDR3 bases are TGTGCCAGCAGTTTATCGTCGAGACAGCCCCAGCATTTT. It codes for CASSLSSRQPQHF.

V is TRBV12-3 or TRBV12-4 and J is TRBJ1-5; D unclear. Trimming took 4 bases from V and 9 from J, leaving 10 bases between them. This CDR3 is built from 12 residues. As DNA, the CDR3 is TGTGCCAGCAGTTCCGACCGTCTGCCCCAGCATTTT. Translated: CASSSDRLPQHF.

This clonotype was detected only a few times. The V call is TRBV12-3 or TRBV12-4, the J call TRBJ2-7, with 8 positions matching TRBD1. Trimming removed 1 base from V and 5 bases from J; junction bases left unmatched: 7. CDR3 size: 15 residues. The CDR3 region has the DNA TGTGCCAGCAGTTTAGGGCAGGGGGCATCCGACGAGCAGTACTTC. The encoded protein is CASSLGQGASDEQYF.

V gene TRBV27 combines with J gene TRBJ1-5; 7 nucleotides line up with TRBD1. V was clipped by 5 bases and J by 4 bases; unmatched bases: 5. The CDR3 is made up of 14 amino acids. Germline V lookup: CDR1 MNHEY, CDR2 SMNVEV (reference sequence). The CDR3 sequence is CASSPGTVNQPQHF. In DNA, the CDR3 is TGTGCCAGCAGTCCTGGGACAGTTAATCAGCCCCAGCATTTT.

The genes are TRBV14 and TRBJ2-7; 11 bases line up with TRBD2. Germline lookup yields CDR1 SGHDN and CDR2 FVKESK. V shed 4 bases and J 2 bases; nucleotides not matched to a gene: 10. The CDR3 has 17 amino acids. DNA for the CDR3: TGTGCCAGCAGCCCCGGGACTAGCGGACTAAAACCCTACGAGCAGTACTTC. Its protein product is CASSPGTSGLKPYEQYF.

The chain carries TRBV27 and TRBJ1-2; TRBD1 matches at 8 bases. V was clipped by 6 bases and J by 3 bases; unmatched bases: 3. Germline lookup yields CDR1 MNHEY and CDR2 SMNVEV (reference sequence). This CDR3 is built from 13 residues. The CDR3 sequence: CASRDRAYYGYTF. The DNA for the CDR3 is TGTGCCAGCAGGGACAGGGCGTACTATGGCTACACCTTC.

CDR3 loop: CASSIVGPSYEQYF. CDR3 sequence (DNA): TGTGCCAGTAGTATAGTAGGTCCCTCCTACGAGCAGTACTTC. The J gene is TRBJ2-7, the V gene TRBV19; no firm D call. V lost 1 base, J lost 0 bases, and 7 bases lay in between. The CDR3 runs to 14 residues. The V gene's germline CDR1 is LNHDA and CDR2 SQIVND (reference sequence).

The rearrangement joins TRBV10-2 to TRBJ1-1; D is possibly TRBD1 (5 bases). Trimming stripped 6 bases from V and 6 bases from J, with 14 bases between. Looked up from germline, CDR1 is WSHSY and CDR2 is SAAADI. The CDR3 covers 13 residues. The DNA for the CDR3 is TGCGCCAGCAGGGATAGCAGGGCCGCTGAAGCTTTCTTT. Protein sequence: CASRDSRAAEAFF.

The gene calls are TRBV11-2 and TRBJ2-2; 9 nucleotides match TRBD1. The CDR3 loop spans 15 amino acids. Germline V gene data show CDR1 as SGHAT and CDR2 as FQNNGV. Trimming took 2 bases from V and 10 from J; bases not matched to a gene: 8. CDR3 sequence reads: CASSLLGTGLEELFF. The CDR3 nucleotides read TGTGCCAGCAGCTTACTTGGGACAGGGCTTGAGGAGCTGTTTTTT.

As regards this clonotype: At one boundary the junction diverges from the germline segment, which might be a read error. The gene calls are TRBV5-5 and TRBJ1-2; no clear D. Per germline, CDR1 SGHKS and CDR2 YYEKEE (reference sequence). CDR3 length: 15 amino acids. CDR3 nucleotides: TGTGCCAGCAGCTCTCACCTGGGAATCTTTCTGTTTTACGCCTTC. Translated: CASSSHLGIFLFYAF.

The chain links TRBV6-2 or TRBV6-3 to TRBJ1-2, with D perhaps TRBD1 (5 bases). Trimming shortened V by 3 bases and J by 4 bases, and 18 bases separated the two germline ends. Germline lookup yields CDR1 MNHEY and CDR2 SVGEGT. There are 16 residues in the CDR3. CDR3 nucleotide sequence: TGTGCCAGCAGTTATTCTCTCACGACAGTGAGCTATGGCTACACCTTC. Its translation is CASSYSLTTVSYGYTF.

The chain employs TRBV10-2 and TRBJ2-1; D tentatively reads TRBD1 or TRBD2 (6 bases each). There are 16 residues in the CDR3. The germline V gene has CDR1 WSHSY and CDR2 SAAADI. Deletions cut 8 bases from V and 4 bases from J, with 21 bases between. The CDR3: CASGGSRRGPYNEQFF. The CDR3 DNA is TGCGCCAGCGGAGGGAGTAGACGGGGGCCGTACAATGAGCAGTTCTTC.